Below are 26 T cell receptor beta chains sequenced from a single sample in a study of blood T cell repertoires in COVID-19. The method was immunoSEQ multiplex PCR; TCRdb's version includes in-frame clones alone and lacks a portion of them. The repertoire has under 60,000 clones, approximately 82% of them found once; the top ten carry about 5%. The source material was peripheral blood. All receptors come from a human donor in a cohort sampled during active COVID-19.

V is TRBV28 and J is TRBJ2-2; TRBD2 matches at 7 bases. The V and J ends lost 6 bases and 0 bases, in that order; junction bases with no gene match: 1. The CDR3 consists of 14 residues. Germline-derived CDR1 and CDR2 are MDHEN and SYDVKM. The CDR3 is CASRRGTNTGELFF. The CDR3 DNA reads TGTGCCAGCAGGCGGGGGACGAACACCGGGGAGCTGTTTTTT. The full variable domain, with the rest looked up from reference TRBV28 and TRBJ2-2, is DVKVTQSSRYLVKRTGEKVFLECVQDMDHENMFWYRQDPGLGLRLIYFSYDVKMKEKGDIPEGYSVSREKKERFSLILESASTNQTSMYLCASRRGTNTGELFFGEGSRLTVL.

Only a few counts were recorded for this clone. A junction boundary mismatches the germline segment, possibly from a read error. CDR3 sequence (DNA): TGTGCCAGCCGTGAGATGACTAGCACAGATACGCAGTATTTT. It specifies CASREMTSTDTQYF. This chain connects TRBV6-1 to TRBJ2-3; D gene uncertain. The CDR3 is 14 amino acids. Per the germline V gene, CDR1 is MNHNS and CDR2 is SASEGT.

The chain recombines TRBV6-2 or TRBV6-3 with TRBJ2-1; 11 nucleotides align to TRBD2. The CDR3 covers 16 residues. Germline CDR1 MNHEY, CDR2 SVGEGT. V lost 6 bases, J lost 1 base, and 5 bases stayed unmatched. CDR3 nucleotides: TGTGCCAGCAGCGTCTCTAGCGGGGGGTCCTACAATGAGCAGTTCTTC. Its protein product is CASSVSSGGSYNEQFF.

This sequence joins TRBV6-1 and TRBJ1-1; D ambiguous. Trimming shortened V by 2 bases and J by 1 base, and 8 bases separated the two germline ends. Germline V gives CDR1 MNHNS, CDR2 SASEGT. CDR3 length: 14 residues. The chain's CDR3 is CASSELATNTEAFF. The CDR3 DNA sequence: TGTGCCAGCAGTGAACTAGCCACGAACACTGAAGCTTTCTTT.

This sequence joins TRBV2 and TRBJ2-7, with D possibly matching TRBD2 (7 bases). V was pared by 3 bases and J by 6 bases, with 15 bases between. Germline V gene sequence: CDR1 SNHLY, CDR2 FYNNEI. The CDR3 length is 14 residues. This CDR3 reads CASSERGGRSEQYF. In nucleotides, the CDR3 is TGTGCCAGCAGTGAGAGGGGGGGACGAAGCGAGCAGTACTTC.

V is TRBV7-6 and J is TRBJ2-1; D is possibly TRBD2 (6 bases). Germline CDR1 SGHVS, CDR2 FNYEAQ. With 3 bases removed from V and 3 bases from J, the gap between germline ends came to 15 bases. This CDR3 is built from 16 residues. CDR3 loop: CASSFGGQGGYNEQFF. The CDR3 DNA is TGTGCCAGCAGCTTTGGAGGGCAGGGTGGCTACAATGAGCAGTTCTTC.

The V gene is TRBV5-1, the J gene TRBJ2-3, with 7 nucleotides matching TRBD1. CDR1 is SGHRS, CDR2 YFSETQ, per germline. CDR3 length: 16 amino acids. V lost 2 bases to trimming and J lost 0 bases; unmatched junction nucleotides: 6. CDR3 nucleotide sequence: TGCGCCAGCAGCTTAATGGACAGGCACAGCACAGATACGCAGTATTTT. Residues: CASSLMDRHSTDTQYF. Complete variable domain (other parts from reference TRBV5-1 and TRBJ2-3): KAGVTQTPRYLIKTRGQQVTLSCSPISGHRSVSWYQQTPGQGLQFLFEYFSETQRNKGNFPGRFSGRQFSNSRSEMNVSTLELGDSALYLCASSLMDRHSTDTQYFGPGTRLTVL.

Comments on this clone: The identical CDR3 is also encoded by other nucleotide sequences in the sample. The V and J genes are TRBV2 and TRBJ2-3; D is possibly TRBD2 (6 bases). This CDR3 is 14 amino acids long. Trimming took 3 bases from V and 2 from J, leaving 9 bases between them. In germline, CDR1 is SNHLY, CDR2 FYNNEI. This CDR3 is CASSDRTITDTQYF. In DNA, the CDR3 is TGTGCCAGCAGTGATAGGACTATCACAGATACGCAGTATTTT.

This chain joins TRBV29-1 and TRBJ2-3, with 8 positions matching TRBD2. Germline trimming cut 5 bases from V and 0 bases from J; bases unmatched to any gene: 7. The CDR3 contains 15 residues. Germline-derived CDR1 and CDR2 are SQVTM and ANQGSEA. The CDR3 sequence: CSVTRGLVSTDTQYF. The CDR3 DNA reads as TGCAGCGTTACCAGGGGACTAGTCAGCACAGATACGCAGTATTTT.

This chain links TRBV5-5 with TRBJ1-5, with D possibly being TRBD1 (6 bases). The CDR3 is made up of 15 amino acids. Deletions cut 5 bases from V and 4 bases from J, with 16 bases between. CDR1 SGHKS and CDR2 YYEKEE come from the germline V gene (reference sequence). DNA of the CDR3: TGTGCCAGCAGTTTAACAGGGACCGGTAATCAGCCCCAGCATTTT. It specifies CASSLTGTGNQPQHF.

The genes are TRBV29-1 and TRBJ2-7; 11 bases are a match to TRBD1. The trim removed 6 bases at V and 0 bases at J, leaving 1 base unmatched. The germline V gene has CDR1 SQVTM and CDR2 ANQGSEA. The CDR3 contains 13 residues. CDR3 protein: CSVGQGASYEQYF. CDR3 nucleotides: TGCAGCGTCGGACAGGGGGCCTCCTACGAGCAGTACTTC.

Only one count was recorded for this clone. The gene calls are TRBV9 and TRBJ2-2; TRBD2 matches 8 bases. This CDR3 contains 15 residues. The ends lost 3 bases at V and 6 bases at J; junction bases unmatched: 7. CDR1 is SGDLS and CDR2 is YYNGEE in the germline V gene. As DNA, the CDR3 is TGTGCCAGCAGCGGGATCGGGGGGGTCGCCGGGGAGCTGTTTTTT. Translated: CASSGIGGVAGELFF.

J is TRBJ2-4 and V is TRBV19; D not certain. Germline V lookup: CDR1 LNHDA, CDR2 SQIVND (reference sequence). The germline V and J ends were trimmed by 5 bases and 8 bases, with 4 bases remaining between them. This CDR3 region has 10 residues. This CDR3 reads CASSSDIQYF. CDR3 bases: TGTGCCAGTAGTTCGGACATTCAGTACTTC.

The J gene is TRBJ2-7, the V gene TRBV12-3 or TRBV12-4; TRBD1 matches 8 bases. CDR3 size: 13 residues. V was clipped by 0 bases and J by 5 bases; unmatched bases: 0. CDR3 in DNA: TGTGCCAGCAGTTTAGCGACAGGGGACGAGCAGTACTTC. Translation: CASSLATGDEQYF.

The chain joins TRBV10-2 to TRBJ2-7; D remains unclear. Trimming stripped 4 bases from V and 1 base from J, with 5 bases between. The CDR3 runs 12 residues. Germline CDR1 and CDR2: WSHSY and SAAADI. CDR3 protein: CASSAQSYEQYF. The CDR3 DNA is TGCGCCAGCAGTGCACAGTCCTACGAGCAGTACTTC.

By share, this clone counts as medium-sized. The rearrangement joins TRBV6-5 to TRBJ1-6; 9 bases agree with TRBD1. This CDR3 spans 15 amino acids. Unmatched junction bases numbered 9, after V lost 5 bases and J lost 10 bases. Per the germline V gene, CDR1 is MNHEY and CDR2 is SVGAGI. CDR3 sequence: CASSPSGTGQSPLHF. CDR3 nucleotides: TGTGCCAGCAGTCCCTCCGGGACAGGGCAGTCACCCCTCCACTTT.

The chain combines TRBV13 with TRBJ2-5; D is ambiguous. V lost 4 bases to trimming and J lost 4 bases, with 10 bases between them. This CDR3 is 13 amino acids long. Germline CDR1 is PRHDT and CDR2 is FYEKMQ (reference sequence). CDR3 region: CASSYNTRETQYF. Here the CDR3 DNA reads TGTGCCAGCAGCTATAACACCCGAGAGACCCAGTACTTC.

The CDR3 sequence is CASSRGGPANEQFF. The CDR3 bases are TGTGCCAGCAGCCGCGGGGGGCCAGCCAATGAGCAGTTCTTC. The genes are TRBV5-4 and TRBJ2-1; 8 bases are shared with TRBD2. CDR1 and CDR2 from the germline V gene are SGHNT and YYREEE (reference sequence). The CDR3 contains 14 residues. The V gene end was trimmed by 4 bases and the J gene end by 6 bases; junction bases not matched to a gene: 6.

The V gene is TRBV7-9, the J gene TRBJ1-1; 9 nucleotides agree with TRBD1. The germline gives CDR1 SEHNR, CDR2 FQNEAQ (reference sequence). The V and J ends lost 3 bases and 1 base, in that order; junction bases with no gene match: 3. The CDR3 length is 15 residues. The CDR3, as DNA: TGTGCCAGCAGCTTGACAGGGGGTACGAACACTGAAGCTTTCTTT. As protein: CASSLTGGTNTEAFF.

This sequence joins TRBV30 and TRBJ2-7, with D possibly TRBD2 on 5 matching bases. The CDR3 is 12 residues long. Germline CDR1 is GTSNPN and CDR2 is SVGIG (reference sequence). V dropped 1 base and J dropped 3 bases, with 7 bases sitting between them. CDR3 sequence: CAWSAGDYEQYF. Written as DNA, the CDR3 is TGTGCCTGGAGTGCCGGGGACTACGAGCAGTACTTC.

This chain uses TRBV5-6 with TRBJ1-2; D may be TRBD1 (6 bases). In germline, CDR1 is SGHDT, CDR2 YYEEEE. The CDR3 spans 13 residues. The germline V and J ends were trimmed by 4 bases and 8 bases, with 15 bases remaining between them. CDR3 nucleotides: TGTGCCAGCAGCCACAGGGTGCGTTACGGCTACACCTTC. It encodes CASSHRVRYGYTF.

The J gene is TRBJ1-6, the V gene TRBV30; D is possibly TRBD1 (5 bases). V was pared by 0 bases and J by 7 bases, with 7 bases between. Germline lookup yields CDR1 GTSNPN and CDR2 SVGIG (reference sequence). The CDR3 runs to 13 residues. CDR3 region: CAWSVGGNSPLHF. Written as DNA, the CDR3 is TGTGCCTGGAGTGTCGGGGGAAATTCACCCCTCCACTTT.

This rearrangement joins TRBV6-4 to TRBJ1-2; D uncertain. Per germline, CDR1 MRHNA and CDR2 SNTAGT. CDR3 length: 12 residues. The ends were cut back, 2 bases at V and 10 bases at J, with 11 bases in the middle. The chain's CDR3 is CASSDNTAFYTF. DNA for the CDR3: TGTGCCAGCAGTGACAACACCGCATTCTACACCTTC.

The chain employs TRBV9 and TRBJ2-5, with D maybe TRBD2 (5 bases). The CDR3 runs 15 residues. Trimming removed 0 bases at V and 2 bases at J, with 11 bases between. Per the germline V gene, CDR1 is SGDLS and CDR2 is YYNGEE. This CDR3 reads CASSVGITRQETQYF. DNA of the CDR3: TGTGCCAGCAGCGTAGGTATCACTAGGCAAGAGACCCAGTACTTC.

The gene calls are TRBV4-1 and TRBJ1-2, with D tentatively TRBD1 (5 bases). Germline V gene lookup returns CDR1 MGHRA and CDR2 YSYEKL. V was cut by 3 bases and J by 7 bases, with 15 bases left in between. This CDR3 contains 14 residues. The CDR3 bases are TGCGCCAGCAGCCAGGAGGGGCGTTGGGGTGGCTACACCTTC. As protein: CASSQEGRWGGYTF.

In its sample, this clone was seen once. V gene TRBV12-3 or TRBV12-4 combines with J gene TRBJ2-7; D not resolved. CDR3 length equals 12 residues. V lost 4 bases and J lost 5, with 9 bases in between. CDR3 coding DNA: TGTGCCAGCAGTTCCTCGCCGGACGAGCAGTACTTC. Translated: CASSSSPDEQYF.